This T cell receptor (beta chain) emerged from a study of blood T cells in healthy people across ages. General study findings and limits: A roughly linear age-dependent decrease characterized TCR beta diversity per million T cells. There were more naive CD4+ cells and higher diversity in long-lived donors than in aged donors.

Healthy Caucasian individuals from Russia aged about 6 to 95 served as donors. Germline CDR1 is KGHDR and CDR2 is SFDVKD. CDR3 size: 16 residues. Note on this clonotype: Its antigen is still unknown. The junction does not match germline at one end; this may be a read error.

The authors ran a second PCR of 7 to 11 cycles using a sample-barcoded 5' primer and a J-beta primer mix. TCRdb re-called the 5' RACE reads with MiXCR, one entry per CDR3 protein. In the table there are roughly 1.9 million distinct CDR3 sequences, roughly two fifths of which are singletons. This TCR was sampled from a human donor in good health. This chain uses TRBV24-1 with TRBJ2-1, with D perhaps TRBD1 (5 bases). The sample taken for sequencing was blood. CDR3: CATSDLDRPSYNKQFF. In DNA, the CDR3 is TGTGCCACCAGTGATTTGGACAGACCTTCCTACAATAAGCAGTTCTTC.